These T cell receptor beta chains were read from a single sample in a study of T cells in Graves' hyperthyroidism and ophthalmopathy. TCRdb called the multiplex PCR reads again in MiXCR, with one record for every CDR3 protein. The data contain about 410,000 distinct CDR3 sequences, approximately 15% of them singletons. Sequencing used blood. These TCRs come from a young man with Graves' ophthalmopathy. Each CDR3 is given with its conserved first and last residue. Each record gives: D gene, CDR3 length, J gene, V gene, clone size, CDR3 DNA, CDR3 protein. A D gene is named only where the DNA matches it firmly. The size entry is marked missing in some rows and otherwise reads once, few, many or a size class.

D gene: .; CDR3 length: 13; J gene: TRBJ1-2; V gene: TRBV12-3/TRBV12-4; clone size: many; CDR3 DNA: TGTGCCAGCAGTTTACCTCAGCATTATGGCTACACCTTC; CDR3 protein: CASSLPQHYGYTF
D gene: .; CDR3 length: 15; J gene: TRBJ2-7; V gene: TRBV2; clone size: many; CDR3 DNA: TGTGCCAGCAGTGTATCTCCGGGACTTTTCTACGAGCAGTACTTC; CDR3 protein: CASSVSPGLFYEQYF
D gene: .; CDR3 length: 15; J gene: TRBJ2-1; V gene: TRBV11-3; clone size: .; CDR3 DNA: TGTGCCAGCAGCTTAGATTGGGGTGGGAGGAATGAGCAGTTCTTC; CDR3 protein: CASSLDWGGRNEQFF
D gene: .; CDR3 length: 16; J gene: TRBJ2-2; V gene: TRBV10-1; clone size: many; CDR3 DNA: TGCGCCAGCAGTGAGCGACCTGGGCGGAACACCGGGGAGCTGTTTTTT; CDR3 protein: CASSERPGRNTGELFF
D gene: .; CDR3 length: 14; J gene: TRBJ1-2; V gene: TRBV10-3; clone size: many; CDR3 DNA: TGTGCCATCAGTGAGAGGAGGGGCTGGGATGGCTACACCTTC; CDR3 protein: CAISERRGWDGYTF
D gene: .; CDR3 length: 13; J gene: TRBJ2-7; V gene: TRBV19; clone size: .; CDR3 DNA: TGTGCCAGTGGGGCAGGGCTCTCCTACGAGCAGTACTTC; CDR3 protein: CASGAGLSYEQYF
D gene: TRBD1; CDR3 length: 14; J gene: TRBJ2-5; V gene: TRBV15; clone size: .; CDR3 DNA: TGTGCCACCAGCAGCAGAGGACAGGAAGAGACCCAGTACTTC; CDR3 protein: CATSSRGQEETQYF
D gene: .; CDR3 length: 16; J gene: TRBJ2-2; V gene: TRBV3-1; clone size: few; CDR3 DNA: TGTGCCAGCACCTTCGACCCGGGGGTGGACGCCGGGGAGCTGTTTTTT; CDR3 protein: CASTFDPGVDAGELFF
D gene: TRBD2; CDR3 length: 15; J gene: TRBJ2-1; V gene: TRBV6-1; clone size: many; CDR3 DNA: TGTGCCAGCAGTCGACGTGGACTAGGGGAGACTGAGCAGTTCTTC; CDR3 protein: CASSRRGLGETEQFF
D gene: .; CDR3 length: 13; J gene: TRBJ1-2; V gene: TRBV10-1; clone size: many; CDR3 DNA: TGCGCCAGCAGTCGGGGTGCAGACTATGGCTACACCTTC; CDR3 protein: CASSRGADYGYTF
D gene: TRBD1; CDR3 length: 14; J gene: TRBJ2-7; V gene: TRBV12-3/TRBV12-4; clone size: many; CDR3 DNA: TGTGCCAGCAGTTTCCGGGACAGTCGGGACGAGCAGTACTTC; CDR3 protein: CASSFRDSRDEQYF
D gene: .; CDR3 length: 13; J gene: TRBJ2-1; V gene: TRBV5-1; clone size: few; CDR3 DNA: TGCGCCAGCAGCTTGTCGTGGGTTAATGAGCAGTTCTTC; CDR3 protein: CASSLSWVNEQFF
D gene: TRBD1; CDR3 length: 14; J gene: TRBJ2-1; V gene: TRBV4-1; clone size: few; CDR3 DNA: TGCGCCAGCAGCCAGGGACAGGGACGCAATGAGCAGTTCTTC; CDR3 protein: CASSQGQGRNEQFF
D gene: .; CDR3 length: 16; J gene: TRBJ2-2; V gene: TRBV11-3; clone size: few; CDR3 DNA: TGTGCCAGCAGCGTTTGGGGGGACTCCTACACCGGGGAGCTGTTTTTT; CDR3 protein: CASSVWGDSYTGELFF
D gene: TRBD1; CDR3 length: 15; J gene: TRBJ2-5; V gene: TRBV11-2; clone size: many; CDR3 DNA: TGTGCCAGCAGCTTAGGGTCAGGGGGCCACGAGACCCAGTACTTC; CDR3 protein: CASSLGSGGHETQYF
D gene: .; CDR3 length: 14; J gene: TRBJ1-2; V gene: TRBV6-5; clone size: .; CDR3 DNA: TGTGCCAGCAGTTATTCGGGGTTAAACTATGGCTACACCTTC; CDR3 protein: CASSYSGLNYGYTF
D gene: .; CDR3 length: 13; J gene: TRBJ2-7; V gene: TRBV6-1; clone size: few; CDR3 DNA: TGTGCCAGCAGCCGGGGACATGCCTACGAGCAGTACTTC; CDR3 protein: CASSRGHAYEQYF
D gene: .; CDR3 length: 18; J gene: TRBJ1-1; V gene: TRBV5-1; clone size: .; CDR3 DNA: TGCGCCAGCAGCTTCTTGTACAATAACCCCTCTCTCGGGACTGAAGCTTTCTTT; CDR3 protein: CASSFLYNNPSLGTEAFF
D gene: TRBD2; CDR3 length: 12; J gene: TRBJ2-7; V gene: TRBV2; clone size: many; CDR3 DNA: TGTGCCAGCAGAGGGACTAGCTCCGAGCAGTACTTC; CDR3 protein: CASRGTSSEQYF
D gene: .; CDR3 length: 15; J gene: TRBJ2-6; V gene: TRBV10-3; clone size: few; CDR3 DNA: TGTGCCATCAGTGGTGGGTCCTCTGGGGCCAACGTCCTGACTTTC; CDR3 protein: CAISGGSSGANVLTF
D gene: .; CDR3 length: 15; J gene: TRBJ2-7; V gene: TRBV5-5; clone size: many; CDR3 DNA: TGTGCCAGCAGCTTGGTGGGGACGGCCATCTACGAGCAGTACTTC; CDR3 protein: CASSLVGTAIYEQYF
D gene: TRBD1; CDR3 length: 13; J gene: TRBJ1-1; V gene: TRBV11-2; clone size: many; CDR3 DNA: TGTGCCAGCAGCTGGGACAGAAACACTGAAGCTTTCTTT; CDR3 protein: CASSWDRNTEAFF
D gene: .; CDR3 length: 14; J gene: TRBJ1-2; V gene: TRBV27; clone size: many; CDR3 DNA: TGTGCCAGCATTATGCGACCCGCGGACTATGGCTACACCTTC; CDR3 protein: CASIMRPADYGYTF
D gene: .; CDR3 length: 15; J gene: TRBJ1-2; V gene: TRBV2; clone size: few; CDR3 DNA: TGTGCCAGCAGAAGGACGGTCCTCACTAACTATGGCTACACCTTC; CDR3 protein: CASRRTVLTNYGYTF
D gene: TRBD2; CDR3 length: 16; J gene: TRBJ2-1; V gene: TRBV5-1; clone size: many; CDR3 DNA: TGCGCCAGCAGCCTCTTGGGACTAGCGGGAGCCAATGAGCAGTTCTTC; CDR3 protein: CASSLLGLAGANEQFF
D gene: TRBD1; CDR3 length: 15; J gene: TRBJ1-1; V gene: TRBV27; clone size: .; CDR3 DNA: TGTGCCAGCAGTTTACGGACAGGGGGCGGGACTGAAGCTTTCTTT; CDR3 protein: CASSLRTGGGTEAFF
D gene: .; CDR3 length: 16; J gene: TRBJ1-4; V gene: TRBV5-1; clone size: few; CDR3 DNA: TGCGCCAGCAGCAGACACCAACTTGCAACTAATGAAAAACTGTTTTTT; CDR3 protein: CASSRHQLATNEKLFF
D gene: TRBD1; CDR3 length: 12; J gene: TRBJ2-7; V gene: TRBV27; clone size: many; CDR3 DNA: TGTGCCAGCAGGACAGGGGTCTACGAGCAGTACTTC; CDR3 protein: CASRTGVYEQYF
D gene: .; CDR3 length: 17; J gene: TRBJ1-2; V gene: TRBV4-1; clone size: .; CDR3 DNA: TGCGCCAGCAGCCAAGATAACGTAGGGATCCTAAACTATGGCTACACCTTC; CDR3 protein: CASSQDNVGILNYGYTF
D gene: TRBD1; CDR3 length: 16; J gene: TRBJ1-1; V gene: TRBV7-9; clone size: few; CDR3 DNA: TGTGCCAGCAGCGAAGTCCCAGGGGGCATGAACACTGAAGCTTTCTTT; CDR3 protein: CASSEVPGGMNTEAFF
D gene: .; CDR3 length: 14; J gene: TRBJ1-6; V gene: TRBV19; clone size: .; CDR3 DNA: TGTGCCAGTAGCAAGGGTGGAGTAGTATCACCCCTCCACTTT; CDR3 protein: CASSKGGVVSPLHF
D gene: .; CDR3 length: 14; J gene: TRBJ1-2; V gene: TRBV5-1; clone size: many; CDR3 DNA: TGCGCCAGCAGCTTGGGGGGCAGGGAATATGGCTACACCTTC; CDR3 protein: CASSLGGREYGYTF
D gene: TRBD1; CDR3 length: 15; J gene: TRBJ1-1; V gene: TRBV7-8; clone size: many; CDR3 DNA: TGTGCCAGCAGCTCGGTGGACAGGCTGAACACTGAAGCTTTCTTT; CDR3 protein: CASSSVDRLNTEAFF
D gene: .; CDR3 length: 13; J gene: TRBJ2-3; V gene: TRBV12-3/TRBV12-4; clone size: .; CDR3 DNA: TGTGCCAGCGGAATTGGTTGGGCAGATACGCAGTATTTT; CDR3 protein: CASGIGWADTQYF
D gene: .; CDR3 length: 15; J gene: TRBJ1-1; V gene: TRBV5-1; clone size: few; CDR3 DNA: TGCGCCAGCAGCTCAATCAGGGAATCCAACACTGAAGCTTTCTTT; CDR3 protein: CASSSIRESNTEAFF